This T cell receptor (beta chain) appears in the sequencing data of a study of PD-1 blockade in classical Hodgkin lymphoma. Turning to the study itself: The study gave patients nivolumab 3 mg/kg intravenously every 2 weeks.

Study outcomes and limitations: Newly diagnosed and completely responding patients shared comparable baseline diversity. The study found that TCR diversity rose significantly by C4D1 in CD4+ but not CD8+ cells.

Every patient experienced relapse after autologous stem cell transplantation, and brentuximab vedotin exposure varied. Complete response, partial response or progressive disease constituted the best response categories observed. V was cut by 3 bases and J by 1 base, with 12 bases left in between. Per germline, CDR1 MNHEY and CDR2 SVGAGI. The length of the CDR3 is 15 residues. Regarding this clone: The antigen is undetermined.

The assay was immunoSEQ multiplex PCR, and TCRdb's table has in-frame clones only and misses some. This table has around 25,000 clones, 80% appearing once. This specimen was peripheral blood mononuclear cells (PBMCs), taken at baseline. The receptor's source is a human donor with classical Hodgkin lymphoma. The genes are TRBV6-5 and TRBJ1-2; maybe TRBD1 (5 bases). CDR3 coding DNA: TGTGCCAGCAGTTATGTAGCAGGGTTTAACTATGGCTACACCTTC. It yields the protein CASSYVAGFNYGYTF.